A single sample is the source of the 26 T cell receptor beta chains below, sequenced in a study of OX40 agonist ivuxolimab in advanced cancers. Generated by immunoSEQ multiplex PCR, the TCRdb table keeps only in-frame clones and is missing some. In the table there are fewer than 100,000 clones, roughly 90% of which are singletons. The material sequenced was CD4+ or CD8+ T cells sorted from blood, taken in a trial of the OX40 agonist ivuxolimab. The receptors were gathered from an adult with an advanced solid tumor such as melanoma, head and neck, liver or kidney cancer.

CDR3 nucleotide sequence: TGTGCCAGCAGCCTCCTTAGCGGGGGGCGTAACACCGGGGAGCTGTTTTTT. Amino acids: CASSLLSGGRNTGELFF. The chain has TRBV7-2 and TRBJ2-2, with 10 bases aligning to TRBD2. The germline gives CDR1 SGHTA, CDR2 FQGNSA. V dropped 5 bases and J dropped 2; count of bases not matched to a gene: 8. This CDR3 has 17 residues.

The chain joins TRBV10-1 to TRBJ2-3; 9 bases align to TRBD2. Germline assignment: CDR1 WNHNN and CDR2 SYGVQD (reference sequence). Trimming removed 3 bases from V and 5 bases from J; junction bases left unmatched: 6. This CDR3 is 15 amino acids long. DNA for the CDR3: TGCGCCAGCAGTGATCTGGCTAGCGGGAAAGATACGCAGTATTTT. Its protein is CASSDLASGKDTQYF.

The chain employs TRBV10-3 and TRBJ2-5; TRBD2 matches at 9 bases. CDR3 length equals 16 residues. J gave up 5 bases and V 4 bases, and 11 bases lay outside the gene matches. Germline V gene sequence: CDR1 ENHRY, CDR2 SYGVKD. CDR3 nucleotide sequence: TGTGCCATCAGTGCCACCTCCAGGCTAGCGGGGGAGACCCAGTACTTC. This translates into CAISATSRLAGETQYF.

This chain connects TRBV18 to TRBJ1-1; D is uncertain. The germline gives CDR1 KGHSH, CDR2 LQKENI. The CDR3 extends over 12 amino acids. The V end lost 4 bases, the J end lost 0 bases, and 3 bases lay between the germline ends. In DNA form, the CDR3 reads TGTGCCAGCTCACTCATGAACACTGAAGCTTTCTTT. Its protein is CASSLMNTEAFF.

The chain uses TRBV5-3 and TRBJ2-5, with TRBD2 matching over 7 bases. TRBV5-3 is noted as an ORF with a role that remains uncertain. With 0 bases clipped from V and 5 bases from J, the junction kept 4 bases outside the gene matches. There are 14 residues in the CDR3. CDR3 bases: TGTGCCAGAAGCTTGGTTGGGGGAGGGGAGACCCAGTACTTC. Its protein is CARSLVGGGETQYF.

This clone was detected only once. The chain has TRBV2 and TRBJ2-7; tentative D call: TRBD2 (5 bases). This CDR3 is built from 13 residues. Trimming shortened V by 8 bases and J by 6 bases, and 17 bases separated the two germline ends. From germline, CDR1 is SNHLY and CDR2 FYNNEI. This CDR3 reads CASGSRERGEQYF. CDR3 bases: TGTGCCAGCGGTTCGAGGGAGCGCGGCGAGCAGTACTTC.

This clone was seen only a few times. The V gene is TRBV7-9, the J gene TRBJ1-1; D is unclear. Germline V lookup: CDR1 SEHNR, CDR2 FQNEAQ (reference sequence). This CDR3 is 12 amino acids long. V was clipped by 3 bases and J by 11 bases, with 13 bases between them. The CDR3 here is CASSFTGRGAFF. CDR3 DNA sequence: TGTGCCAGCAGCTTCACGGGGAGAGGTGCTTTCTTT.

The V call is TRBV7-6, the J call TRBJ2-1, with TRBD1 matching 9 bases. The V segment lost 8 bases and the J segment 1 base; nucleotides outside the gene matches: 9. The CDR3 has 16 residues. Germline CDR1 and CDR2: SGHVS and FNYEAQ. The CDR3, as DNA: TGTGCCAGCGGTAACCCCGGGACAGGGTCCTACAATGAGCAGTTCTTC. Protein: CASGNPGTGSYNEQFF.

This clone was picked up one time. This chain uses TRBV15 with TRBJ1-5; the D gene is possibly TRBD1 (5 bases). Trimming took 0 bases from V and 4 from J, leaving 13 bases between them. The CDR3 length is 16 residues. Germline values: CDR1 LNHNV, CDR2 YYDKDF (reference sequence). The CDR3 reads CATSRDPPTVNQPQHF. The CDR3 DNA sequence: TGTGCCACCAGCAGAGATCCCCCGACAGTTAATCAGCCCCAGCATTTT.

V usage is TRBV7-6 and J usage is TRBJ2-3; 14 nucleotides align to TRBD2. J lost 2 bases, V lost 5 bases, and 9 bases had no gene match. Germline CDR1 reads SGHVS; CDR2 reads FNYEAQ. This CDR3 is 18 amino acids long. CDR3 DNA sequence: TGTGCCAGCAGCACCCGGGGGACTAGCGGGAGTGCCACAGATACGCAGTATTTT. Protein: CASSTRGTSGSATDTQYF.

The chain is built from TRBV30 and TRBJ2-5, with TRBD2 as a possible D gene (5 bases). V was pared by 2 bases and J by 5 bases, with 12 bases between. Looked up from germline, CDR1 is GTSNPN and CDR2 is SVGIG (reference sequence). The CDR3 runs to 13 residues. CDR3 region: CAWSPSGAETQYF. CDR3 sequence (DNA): TGTGCCTGGAGTCCCAGCGGCGCGGAGACCCAGTACTTC.

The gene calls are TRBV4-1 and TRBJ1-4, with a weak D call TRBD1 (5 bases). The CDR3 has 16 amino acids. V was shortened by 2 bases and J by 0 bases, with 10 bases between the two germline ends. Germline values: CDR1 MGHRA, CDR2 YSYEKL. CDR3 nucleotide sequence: TGCGCCAGCAGCCAATTCGGGGGGGCAACTAATGAAAAACTGTTTTTT. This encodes CASSQFGGATNEKLFF.

In nucleotides, the CDR3 is TGTGCCAGCAGCAAAGGTTCAGGGAATAACTACAATGAGCAGTTCTTC. It specifies CASSKGSGNNYNEQFF. The rearrangement links TRBV21-1 to TRBJ2-1; the table's D call TRBD1 went unverified against the DNA. TRBV21-1 is a pseudogene locus. This CDR3 is built from 16 residues.

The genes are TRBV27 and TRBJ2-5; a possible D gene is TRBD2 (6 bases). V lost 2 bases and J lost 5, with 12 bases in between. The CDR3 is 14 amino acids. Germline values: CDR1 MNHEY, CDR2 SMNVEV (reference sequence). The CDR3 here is CASSLGGARETQYF. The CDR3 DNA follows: TGTGCCAGCAGTTTAGGAGGGGCGCGGGAGACCCAGTACTTC.

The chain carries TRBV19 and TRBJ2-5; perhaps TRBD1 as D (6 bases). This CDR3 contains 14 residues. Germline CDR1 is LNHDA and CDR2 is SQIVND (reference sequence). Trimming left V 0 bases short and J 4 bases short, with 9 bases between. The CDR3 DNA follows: TGTGCCAGTAGTATAGAGCGAGGGGGAGAGACCCAGTACTTC. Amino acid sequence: CASSIERGGETQYF.

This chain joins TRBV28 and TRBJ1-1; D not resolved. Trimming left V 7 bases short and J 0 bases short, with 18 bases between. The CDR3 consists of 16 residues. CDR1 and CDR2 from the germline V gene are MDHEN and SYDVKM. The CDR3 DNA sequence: TGTGCCAGCATCTCATATGGTGGGCGGCTGAACACTGAAGCTTTCTTT. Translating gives CASISYGGRLNTEAFF.

The CDR3 sequence: CASSQDQGSSYNEQFF. The CDR3 DNA sequence: TGTGCCAGCAGCCAAGATCAGGGCAGCTCCTACAATGAGCAGTTCTTC. This rearrangement joins TRBV4-2 to TRBJ2-1, with D tentatively TRBD1 (5 bases). Per the germline V gene, CDR1 is LGHNA and CDR2 is YNFKEQ. The CDR3 is made up of 16 amino acids. The ends were cut back, 0 bases at V and 0 bases at J, with 9 bases in the middle.

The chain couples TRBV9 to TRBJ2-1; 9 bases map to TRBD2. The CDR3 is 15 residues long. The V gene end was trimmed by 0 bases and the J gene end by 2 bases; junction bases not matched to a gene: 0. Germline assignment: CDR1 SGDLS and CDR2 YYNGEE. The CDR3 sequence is CASSVVAGAYNEQFF. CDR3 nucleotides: TGTGCCAGCAGCGTAGTAGCGGGAGCCTACAATGAGCAGTTCTTC. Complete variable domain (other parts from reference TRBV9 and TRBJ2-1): DSGVTQTPKHLITATGQRVTLRCSPRSGDLSVYWYQQSLDQGLQFLIQYYNGEERAKGNILERFSAQQFPDLHSELNLSSLELGDSALYFCASSVVAGAYNEQFFGPGTRLTVL.

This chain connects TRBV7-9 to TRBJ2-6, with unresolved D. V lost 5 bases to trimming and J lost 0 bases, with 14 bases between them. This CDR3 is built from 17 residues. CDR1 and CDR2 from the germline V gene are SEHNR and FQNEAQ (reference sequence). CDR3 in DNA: TGTGCCAGCAGCCCTCGACCCGACCTCTCTGGGGCCAACGTCCTGACTTTC. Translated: CASSPRPDLSGANVLTF.

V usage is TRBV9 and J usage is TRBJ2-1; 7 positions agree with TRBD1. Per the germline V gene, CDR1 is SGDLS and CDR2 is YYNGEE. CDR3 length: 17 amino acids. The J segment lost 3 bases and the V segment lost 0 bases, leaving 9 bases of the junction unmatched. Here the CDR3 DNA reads TGTGCCAGCAGCGTAGCTCTTTCAGGGGGTGTCTACAATGAGCAGTTCTTC. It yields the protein CASSVALSGGVYNEQFF.

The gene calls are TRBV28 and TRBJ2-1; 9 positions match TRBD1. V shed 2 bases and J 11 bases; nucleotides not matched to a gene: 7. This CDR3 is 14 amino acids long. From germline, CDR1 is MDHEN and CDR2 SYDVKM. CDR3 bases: TGTGCCAGCAGTTTAAGCGGGACAGGGATTAAGCAGTTCTTC. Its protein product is CASSLSGTGIKQFF.

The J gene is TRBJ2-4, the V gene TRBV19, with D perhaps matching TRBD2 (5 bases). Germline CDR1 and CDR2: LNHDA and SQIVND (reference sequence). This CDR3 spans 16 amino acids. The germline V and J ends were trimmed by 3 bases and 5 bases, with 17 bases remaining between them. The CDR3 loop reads CASSMFGPGKENIQYF. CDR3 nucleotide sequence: TGTGCCAGTAGTATGTTCGGTCCGGGAAAGGAAAACATTCAGTACTTC.

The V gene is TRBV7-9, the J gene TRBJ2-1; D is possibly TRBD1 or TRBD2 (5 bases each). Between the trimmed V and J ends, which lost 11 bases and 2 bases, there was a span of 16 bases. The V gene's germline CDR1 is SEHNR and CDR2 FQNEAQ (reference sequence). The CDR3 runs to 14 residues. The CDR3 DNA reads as TGTGCCGGGACCGGGACGGGAACCTACAATGAGCAGTTCTTC. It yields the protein CAGTGTGTYNEQFF.

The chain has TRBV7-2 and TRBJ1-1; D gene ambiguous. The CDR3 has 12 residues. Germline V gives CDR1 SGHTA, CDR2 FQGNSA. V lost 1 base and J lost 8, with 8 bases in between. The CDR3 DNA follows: TGTGCCAGCAGCTTAGTGGGGTTGGAAGCTTTCTTT. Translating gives CASSLVGLEAFF.

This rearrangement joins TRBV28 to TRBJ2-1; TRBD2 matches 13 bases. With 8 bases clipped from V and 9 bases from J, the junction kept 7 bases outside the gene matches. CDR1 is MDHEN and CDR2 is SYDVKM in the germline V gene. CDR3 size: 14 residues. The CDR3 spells CASWVGLAGSEQFF. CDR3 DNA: TGTGCCAGCTGGGTGGGACTAGCGGGATCTGAGCAGTTCTTC.

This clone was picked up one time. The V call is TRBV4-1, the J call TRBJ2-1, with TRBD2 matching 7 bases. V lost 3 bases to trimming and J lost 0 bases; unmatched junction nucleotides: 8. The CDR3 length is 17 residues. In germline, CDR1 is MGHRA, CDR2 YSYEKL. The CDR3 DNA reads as TGCGCCAGCAGCCAGGGACTAACGGCTAGCTCCTACAATGAGCAGTTCTTC. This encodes CASSQGLTASSYNEQFF.